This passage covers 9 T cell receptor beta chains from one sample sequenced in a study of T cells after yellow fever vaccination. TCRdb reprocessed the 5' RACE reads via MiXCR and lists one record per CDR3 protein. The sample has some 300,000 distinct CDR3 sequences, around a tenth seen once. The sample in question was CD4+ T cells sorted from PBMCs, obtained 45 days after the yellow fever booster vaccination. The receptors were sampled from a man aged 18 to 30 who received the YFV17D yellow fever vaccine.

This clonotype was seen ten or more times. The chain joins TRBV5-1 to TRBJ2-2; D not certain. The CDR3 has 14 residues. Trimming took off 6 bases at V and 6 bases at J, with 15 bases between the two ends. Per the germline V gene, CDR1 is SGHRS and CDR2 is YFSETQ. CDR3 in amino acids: CASKGRVGPGELFF. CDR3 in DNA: TGCGCCAGCAAGGGCCGGGTGGGTCCCGGGGAGCTGTTTTTT.

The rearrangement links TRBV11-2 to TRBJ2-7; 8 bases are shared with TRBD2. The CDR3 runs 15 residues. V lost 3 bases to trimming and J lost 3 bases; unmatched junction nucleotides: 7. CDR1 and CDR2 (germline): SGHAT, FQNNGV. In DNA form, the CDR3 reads TGTGCCAGCAGCTTTACCCCGAGCGGGGGCTACGAGCAGTACTTC. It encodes CASSFTPSGGYEQYF.

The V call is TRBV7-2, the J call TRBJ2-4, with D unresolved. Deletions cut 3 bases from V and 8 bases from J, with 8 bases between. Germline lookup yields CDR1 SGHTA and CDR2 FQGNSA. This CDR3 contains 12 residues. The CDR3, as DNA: TGTGCCAGCAGCTTCTACGACGACATTCAGTACTTC. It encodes CASSFYDDIQYF.

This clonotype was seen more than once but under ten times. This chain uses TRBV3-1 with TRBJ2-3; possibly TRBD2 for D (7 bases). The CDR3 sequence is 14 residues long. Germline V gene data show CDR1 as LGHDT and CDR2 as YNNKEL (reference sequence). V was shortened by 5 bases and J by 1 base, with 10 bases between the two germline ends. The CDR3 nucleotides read TGTGCCAGCAGCAAGGGGGGGGGCACAGATACGCAGTATTTT. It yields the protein CASSKGGGTDTQYF.

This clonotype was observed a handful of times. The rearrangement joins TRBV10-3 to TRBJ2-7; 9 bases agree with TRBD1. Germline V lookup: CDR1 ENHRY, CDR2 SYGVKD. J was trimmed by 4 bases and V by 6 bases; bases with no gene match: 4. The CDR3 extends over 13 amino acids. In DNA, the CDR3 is TGTGCCATCAGGAGGACAGGGGAATACGAGCAGTACGTC. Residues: CAIRRTGEYEQYV.

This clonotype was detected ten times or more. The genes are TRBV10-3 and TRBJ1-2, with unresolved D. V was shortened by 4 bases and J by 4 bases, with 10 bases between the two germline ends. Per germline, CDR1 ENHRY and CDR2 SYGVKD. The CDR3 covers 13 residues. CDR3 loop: CAISVGGSYGYTF. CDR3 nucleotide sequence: TGTGCCATCAGTGTGGGTGGTAGCTATGGCTACACCTTC.

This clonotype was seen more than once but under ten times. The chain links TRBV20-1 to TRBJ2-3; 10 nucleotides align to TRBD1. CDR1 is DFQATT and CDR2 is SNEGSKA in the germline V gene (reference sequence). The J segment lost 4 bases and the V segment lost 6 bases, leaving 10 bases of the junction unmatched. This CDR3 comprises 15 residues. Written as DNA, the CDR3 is TGCAGTGCCTTCTCGGGACAGGGGTTCGCAGATACGCAGTATTTT. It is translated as CSAFSGQGFADTQYF.

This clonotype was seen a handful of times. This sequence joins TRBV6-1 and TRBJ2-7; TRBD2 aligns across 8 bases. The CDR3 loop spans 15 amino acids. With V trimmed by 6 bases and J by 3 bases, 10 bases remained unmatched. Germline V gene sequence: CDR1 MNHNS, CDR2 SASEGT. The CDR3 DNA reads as TGTGCCAGCAGCGCCCTGACTAGCGCCGGCTACGAGCAGTACTTC. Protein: CASSALTSAGYEQYF.

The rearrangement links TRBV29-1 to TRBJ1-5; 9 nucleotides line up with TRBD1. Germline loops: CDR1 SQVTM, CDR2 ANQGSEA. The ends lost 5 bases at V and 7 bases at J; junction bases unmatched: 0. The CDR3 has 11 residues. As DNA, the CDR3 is TGCAGCGTTACAGGGGGCCAGCCCCAGCATTTT. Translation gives CSVTGGQPQHF.